Listed below are T cell receptor beta chains from one sample, sequenced in a study of T cells after yellow fever vaccination. TCRdb used MiXCR to reprocess the 5' RACE reads, holding one entry per CDR3 protein. The sample has about 74,000 distinct CDR3 sequences; more than 5.5% are singletons. This sample comprised CD8+ T cells sorted from PBMCs, obtained about 5 days after the first yellow fever vaccination. The receptors originated from a man younger than 35 who received the YFV17D yellow fever vaccine. Each CDR3 is given with its conserved first and last residue. A D gene is named only where the DNA matches it firmly. Clone size, where shown, is once, few, many, or a class for clones that have expanded.

V: TRBV19; D: NA; size: NA; J: TRBJ1-5; DNA: TGTGCCAGTAGTATAGAGGAATATAGCAATCAGCCCCAGCATTTT; CDR3: CASSIEEYSNQPQHF
V: TRBV4-1; D: NA; size: many; J: TRBJ2-2; DNA: TGCGCCAGCAGCCAAGATGCAGGGCCCGGGGAGCTGTTTTTT; CDR3: CASSQDAGPGELFF
V: TRBV9; D: NA; size: many; J: TRBJ1-2; DNA: TGTGCCAGCAGCGTAGATAGCGCCTATGGCTACACCTTC; CDR3: CASSVDSAYGYTF
V: TRBV15; D: NA; size: few; J: TRBJ1-5; DNA: TGTGCCACCAGCCCCCGAGTCGAAAATCAGCCCCAGCATTTT; CDR3: CATSPRVENQPQHF
V: TRBV7-9; D: NA; size: few; J: TRBJ1-6; DNA: TGTGCCAGCAGCTTAGCTGGGACCAAGAATTCACCCCTCCACTTT; CDR3: CASSLAGTKNSPLHF
V: TRBV7-9; D: TRBD1; size: NA; J: TRBJ2-5; DNA: TGTGCCAGCAGCATAGCAAGGACAGGGGACCAAGAGACCCAGTACTTC; CDR3: CASSIARTGDQETQYF
V: TRBV12-3/TRBV12-4; D: NA; size: few; J: TRBJ1-6; DNA: TGTGCCAGCAAGTTTGACAGGACGGGCTACAGTTCACCCCTCCACTTT; CDR3: CASKFDRTGYSSPLHF
V: TRBV10-2; D: NA; size: NA; J: TRBJ1-1; DNA: TGCGCCAGCAGTGATTTCCCTGAAGCTTTCTTT; CDR3: CASSDFPEAFF
V: TRBV7-9; D: NA; size: many; J: TRBJ1-1; DNA: TGTGCCAGCAGCCAACCGACGAGACCTTTAGACACTGAAGCTTTCTTT; CDR3: CASSQPTRPLDTEAFF
V: TRBV5-1; D: NA; size: NA; J: TRBJ1-4; DNA: TGCGCCAGCAGCCGGGGACGGGATGAAAAACTGTTTTTT; CDR3: CASSRGRDEKLFF
V: TRBV6-1; D: NA; size: few; J: TRBJ2-2; DNA: TGTGCCAGCATTCCCTGGGGGGACAACTCGCTAGATTACCCCGGGGAGCTGTTTTTT; CDR3: CASIPWGDNSLDYPGELFF
V: TRBV6-2/TRBV6-3; D: TRBD1; size: few; J: TRBJ2-2; DNA: TGTGCCAGCAGTTGGGGACAGGGGGCAGGCGGGGAGCTGTTTTTT; CDR3: CASSWGQGAGGELFF
V: TRBV27; D: NA; size: many; J: TRBJ2-4; DNA: TGTGCCAGCAGTTTGAGCCTAGCCAAAAACATTCAGTACTTC; CDR3: CASSLSLAKNIQYF